This is a list of T cell receptor beta chains from one sample in a study of blood T cells in healthy people across ages. TCRdb independently ran MiXCR on the 5' RACE reads; one entry per CDR3 protein. The data show roughly 1.9 million distinct CDR3 sequences, with about two fifths seen just once and approximately 22% held by the top ten. Material: blood. The origin of the receptors is a human donor in good health. Both conserved end residues are part of each CDR3. A D gene is named only where the DNA matches it firmly. Size tells how often a clone was seen (once, few, many) or the class of an expanded clone, and some rows leave it out.

j_gene: TRBJ1-5
d_gene: -
v_gene: TRBV19
abundance: -
CDR3aa: CASSIRGEGSNQPQHF

j_gene: TRBJ2-3
d_gene: -
v_gene: TRBV30
abundance: once
CDR3aa: CAWSGEDTQYF

j_gene: TRBJ2-1
d_gene: TRBD1
v_gene: TRBV20-1
abundance: -
CDR3aa: CSADYPTGQGIYNEQFF

j_gene: -
d_gene: TRBD2
v_gene: TRBV7-9
abundance: -
CDR3aa: CASLGLAGQSSYNEQYF

j_gene: TRBJ1-1
d_gene: -
v_gene: TRBV7-2
abundance: -
CDR3aa: CASSFRPNTEAFF

j_gene: TRBJ2-1
d_gene: TRBD1
v_gene: TRBV7-2
abundance: few
CDR3aa: CASSLVARTGNNEQFF

j_gene: TRBJ1-1
d_gene: TRBD1
v_gene: TRBV24-1
abundance: -
CDR3aa: CATSDNRGFQAFF

j_gene: TRBJ2-1
d_gene: -
v_gene: TRBV20-1
abundance: -
CDR3aa: CSAPRVLYNEQFF

j_gene: -
d_gene: -
v_gene: TRBV9
abundance: -
CDR3aa: CASSVVDNGEQYF

j_gene: TRBJ2-1
d_gene: -
v_gene: TRBV20-1
abundance: -
CDR3aa: CSARGIQGNGDEQFF

j_gene: TRBJ2-3
d_gene: -
v_gene: TRBV28
abundance: -
CDR3aa: CASSLLRGSQYF

j_gene: TRBJ1-4
d_gene: TRBD1
v_gene: TRBV4-2
abundance: -
CDR3aa: CASSQGDRGRYEKLFF

j_gene: TRBJ1-2
d_gene: -
v_gene: TRBV5-4
abundance: -
CDR3aa: CASSHNYRLFRQSGYTF

j_gene: TRBJ2-3
d_gene: TRBD1
v_gene: TRBV7-9
abundance: -
CDR3aa: CASRPPSGTGILWGTDTQYF

j_gene: TRBJ2-7
d_gene: TRBD2
v_gene: TRBV12-3/TRBV12-4
abundance: -
CDR3aa: CASRLMAGGPYEQYF

j_gene: TRBJ1-1
d_gene: -
v_gene: TRBV6-2/TRBV6-3
abundance: -
CDR3aa: CASSLPGLSTEAFF